The entry below describes one T cell receptor beta chain. Its antigen is not yet known. No much larger clone exists at a distance of one base, and base qualities are not known. The data belong to a study of T cell responses to AZD1222 COVID-19 vaccine (dated by TCRdb to about 2021). Notes on the research overall: Because spike-specific TCR depth and breadth did not differ between the two schedules, AZD1222 recipients who got a second dose at roughly 4 weeks were pooled with those who got a second dose at roughly 12 weeks. TCR sequencing was performed for 233 trial participants, of whom some 200 were given two doses of AZD1222 and some 25 were given two doses of MenACWY control vaccine. Enrollment into the trials was organized by age into subgroups of 18-55, 56-69 and 70-plus years, and those subgroups contained approximately 150, 30 and 60 TCR-sequenced participants, respectively. What the work shows at the level of the full study, not this receptor alone: Conclusions about previously exposed vaccinees are limited because only a handful of AZD1222 recipients were SARS-CoV-2 seropositive at baseline. Epitopes outside the regions mutated in the B.1.351 and B.1.1.7 variants were reportedly recognized by nearly half of the unique spike-specific TCRs. Participants were mostly white British and included more females than males, and it was suggested by the authors that clonal diversity may have been underestimated. No day 14 peak-response samples were available, so repertoires were characterized only after the peak T cell response. Vaccine-associated CD4 TCRs spanned the whole spike protein, with dominant responses in regions 160-218 and 743-854. The 56-69-year group was small, and its depth increase did not reach significance, likely because of low power. Spike-specific TCR breadth and depth rose significantly after two AZD1222 doses compared with day 0 and with MenACWY recipients.

V gives up 3 bases and J gives up 0 bases, and the segment between their germline ends measures 9 bases. The germline V gene (reference sequence) specifies SGHKS as CDR1 and YYEKEE as CDR2. The CDR3 starts with the cysteine, ends with the phenylalanine, and has 14 residues. Of all the DNA, just the CDR3 is kept, 42 bases in frame from base 1. The time point tag for this specimen amounts to: baseline before first vaccination. Samples from vaccinated people were obtained from the UK trials COV001 and COV002, which included a single-blind randomized controlled phase 2/3 trial of AZD1222 (ChAdOx1 nCoV-19) in healthy adults. For TCRbeta chain sequencing, PBMC samples from trial participants were taken at day 0 and at day 28 after the second dose. The CDR3 regions of human TCRbeta chains were analyzed by immunosequencing. The authors' analysis ran thus. Repertoire TCRs were checked for matches against a reference library of SARS-CoV-2-specific TCRs that had been generated using the MIRA antigen-specificity platform. Breadth was defined as the fraction of unique TCRs that were SARS-CoV-2-associated, and depth was defined as the fraction of total T cells that were SARS-CoV-2-associated. Using the MIRA data, each spike-specific TCR was assigned both to the spike region to which the TCR was reactive and to a CD4 or CD8 class. Log10-transformed breadth and depth values were compared by one-way ANOVA with Sidak's multiple comparisons tests. In its TCRdb copy, this immuneACCESS table keeps in-frame sequences only and misses some clones. Where compared with another copy, unresolved V genes explain less than half of these, and the others have no known cause. The D gene and trimming were derived from the DNA, and the V and J assignments and clone size from that table. The sample has 130,000 or so clones on record, just over 90% of them singletons. The biggest ten clones account for 1.5% to 2% of the sample.

The receptor chain draws on TRBV5-5 and TRBJ1-1; the D gene cannot be named for sure. The sample consisted of peripheral blood, taken on day 0 of AZD1222 vaccination. This receptor was taken from an adult in good health. The base sequence is TGTGCCAGCAGCTACGGACGGATGAACACTGAAGCTTTCTTT. Translated, this gives CASSYGRMNTEAFF.